The rows below give T cell receptor beta chains drawn from one sample of a study of blood T cell repertoires in COVID-19. Here immunoSEQ multiplex PCR was the method, and the copy in TCRdb shows in-frame clones only, minus some. The sample includes a few hundred thousand clones, 88% seen only once; the top ten take about 3%. Sequences were obtained from PBMCs or T cells enriched from blood (not recorded which). These receptors came from a woman aged 50 to 65 who had recovered from COVID-19. Each CDR3 is given without its conserved first and last residue.

>TRBV28|TRBJ2-2
ASSPGLVRTGDTGELF
>TRBV7-2|TRBJ1-2
ASSPRTANYGYT
>TRBV27|TRBJ1-2
ASSLVTRGSTFYGYT
>TRBV5-4|TRBJ1-1
ASSFSGSEAF
>TRBV7-2|TRBJ2-1
ASSSTGTGLNEQF
>TRBV27|TRBJ2-3
ASSSGYGGYTDTQY
>TRBV3-1/TRBV3-2|TRBJ1-1
ASSSRTGGATEAF
>TRBV18|TRBJ2-1
ASSPSEGEQF
>TRBV18|TRBJ2-2
ASSFDRNTGELF
>TRBV19|TRBJ1-2
ASSISDSSNYGYT
>TRBV6-5|TRBJ1-4
ASSYSEGGKLF
>TRBV7-2|TRBJ2-7
ASSPSRTSGRAQY
>TRBV28|TRBJ2-7
ASSLGGEQY
>TRBV18|TRBJ2-5
ASSPGFQETQY
>TRBV18|TRBJ2-7
ASSPPIRGGNEQY
>TRBV18|TRBJ2-6
ASSPTGTSGANVLT
>TRBV27|TRBJ1-1
ASSPSGMVQNTEAF
>TRBV28|TRBJ1-2
AILGGDMDGYT
>TRBV9|TRBJ2-3
ASSVESTRDRGTDTQY
>TRBV30|TRBJ2-4
AWTLAGVAKNIQY
>TRBV7-9|TRBJ2-1
ASSSLWTHNEQF
>TRBV30|TRBJ1-4
AWGGTGNEKLF
>TRBV5-6|TRBJ1-1
ASSRREGRTEAF
>TRBV5-1|TRBJ1-1
ASSLTGAGNTEAF
>TRBV11-2|TRBJ1-6
ASSFVNSPLH